These 14 T cell receptor beta chains originate from one sample sequenced in a study of blood T cell repertoires in COVID-19. Generated by immunoSEQ multiplex PCR, the TCRdb table keeps only in-frame clones and is missing some. The sample lists a few hundred thousand clones; 85% were seen once. Sequencing used peripheral blood. These receptor sequences come from a woman younger than 35 with acute or convalescent COVID-19.

The V and J genes are TRBV10-3 and TRBJ2-1, with TRBD1 matching 10 bases. The germline CDR1 and CDR2 sequences are ENHRY and SYGVKD. Trimming removed 6 bases from V and 7 bases from J; junction bases left unmatched: 6. The CDR3 is 14 amino acids. This CDR3 reads CAISGTGDWNEQFF. The DNA for the CDR3 is TGTGCCATCAGCGGGACAGGGGATTGGAATGAGCAGTTCTTC.

This clone is a singleton in its sample. This chain connects TRBV6-4 to TRBJ1-6; 9 bases are shared with TRBD1. After removal of 6 bases from V and 7 bases from J, the junction contained 4 bases not matched to a gene. The length of the CDR3 is 14 residues. CDR1 is MRHNA, CDR2 SNTAGT, per germline. CDR3 in DNA: TGTGCCAGCAGCCTGGGACAGGGAAATTCACCCCTCCACTTT. Translation: CASSLGQGNSPLHF.

This clone was observed a single time. V and J are TRBV4-1 and TRBJ2-7, with D tentatively TRBD1 (5 bases). CDR1 is MGHRA and CDR2 is YSYEKL in the germline V gene. Trimming cost V 0 bases and J 7 bases, with 13 bases left between them. This CDR3 region has 14 residues. The CDR3 DNA follows: TGCGCCAGCAGCCAAGAGGACACCGTGAGGGAGCAGTACTTC. Protein sequence: CASSQEDTVREQYF.

In its sample, this clone was seen once. The chain combines TRBV12-5 with TRBJ1-1; D unresolved. Germline CDR1 LGHNT, CDR2 FRNRAP. Trimming shortened V by 5 bases and J by 1 base, and 14 bases separated the two germline ends. This CDR3 spans 15 amino acids. The CDR3 DNA is TGTGCTAGTGGTCCCCCCGGACTGAAGAACACTGAAGCTTTCTTT. Amino acids: CASGPPGLKNTEAFF.

The chain is built from TRBV24-1 and TRBJ1-2; 7 bases align to TRBD1. The trim removed 4 bases at V and 6 bases at J, leaving 4 bases unmatched. CDR1 and CDR2 from the germline V gene are KGHDR and SFDVKD. There are 13 residues in the CDR3. CDR3 sequence reads: CATSDDDRDGYTF. As DNA, the CDR3 is TGTGCCACCAGTGACGATGACAGGGATGGCTACACCTTC.

The rearrangement uses TRBV30 and TRBJ1-6; 11 nucleotides match TRBD1. CDR1 and CDR2 (germline): GTSNPN, SVGIG (reference sequence). Trimming at V came to 5 bases and at J to 10 bases, leaving 7 bases not matched to a gene. The CDR3 is 14 amino acids. CDR3 region: CAWARTGGYSPLHF. Here the CDR3 DNA reads TGTGCCTGGGCCCGGACAGGGGGCTACTCACCCCTCCACTTT.

This chain uses TRBV7-9 with TRBJ2-2; 8 bases are a match to TRBD1. Germline-derived CDR1 and CDR2 are SEHNR and FQNEAQ (reference sequence). The length of the CDR3 is 14 residues. Trimming removed 4 bases from V and 6 bases from J; junction bases left unmatched: 4. In DNA, the CDR3 is TGTGCCAGCAGCTGGACAGGGAGAGCCGGGGAGCTGTTTTTT. As protein: CASSWTGRAGELFF.

The chain links TRBV6-1 to TRBJ2-2; D remains ambiguous. Trimming took 2 bases from V and 5 from J, leaving 9 bases between them. The CDR3 runs 14 residues. From germline, CDR1 is MNHNS and CDR2 SASEGT. CDR3 DNA: TGTGCCAGCAGTGAATTCATCGGGACCGGGGAGCTGTTTTTT. Its translation is CASSEFIGTGELFF.

The chain recombines TRBV10-3 with TRBJ2-7; D ambiguous. The V end was cut by 0 bases, the J end by 2 bases, with 11 bases between. This CDR3 comprises 15 residues. CDR1 and CDR2 (germline): ENHRY, SYGVKD. The CDR3 DNA sequence: TGTGCCATCAGTGAGTCGGCACCTCTTGCCTACGAGCAGTACTTC. This codes for CAISESAPLAYEQYF.

The table lists this clone with a count of one. The V gene is TRBV10-2, the J gene TRBJ2-1; TRBD2 matches at 10 bases. V dropped 8 bases and J dropped 12; count of bases not matched to a gene: 1. Looked up from germline, CDR1 is WSHSY and CDR2 is SAAADI. The CDR3 has 10 amino acids. Here the CDR3 DNA reads TGCGCCAGCCTAGCGGGAGTGCAGTTCTTC. It encodes CASLAGVQFF.

Here the CDR3 reads CASHSSLDYEQYF. CDR3 nucleotide sequence: TGTGCCAGCCACTCGAGTCTCGACTACGAGCAGTACTTC. V gene TRBV7-9 combines with J gene TRBJ2-7; D remains unclear. Per germline, CDR1 SEHNR and CDR2 FQNEAQ (reference sequence). Trimming left V 8 bases short and J 3 bases short, with 14 bases between. This CDR3 is built from 13 residues.

The rearrangement uses TRBV20-1 and TRBJ2-2, with a possible D match to TRBD1 (5 bases). The CDR3 contains 14 residues. Germline loops: CDR1 DFQATT, CDR2 SNEGSKA (reference sequence). Trimming stripped 3 bases from V and 5 bases from J, with 13 bases between. The CDR3 sequence: CSASIAGLTGELFF. The CDR3 coding sequence is TGCAGTGCTAGTATTGCAGGGTTAACCGGGGAGCTGTTTTTT.

As to this clone: The same CDR3 can be traced to other DNA sequences in this sample. V gene TRBV7-9 combines with J gene TRBJ1-5, with 7 bases aligning to TRBD1. V was pared by 1 base and J by 3 bases, with 3 bases of the junction left unmatched. CDR1 and CDR2 from the germline V gene are SEHNR and FQNEAQ (reference sequence). This CDR3 has 15 amino acids. CDR3 bases: TGTGCCAGCAGCTTAGGACAGGGAGTCAATCAGCCCCAGCATTTT. This gives the protein CASSLGQGVNQPQHF.

This clone was found once. Different DNA sequences within this sample yield the same CDR3. The CDR3 coding sequence is TGTGCCACCGAGGGGGATAGCAATCAGCCCCAGCATTTT. Its protein product is CATEGDSNQPQHF. The rearrangement uses TRBV24-1 and TRBJ1-5, with D possibly being TRBD1 (6 bases). The germline V gene has CDR1 KGHDR and CDR2 SFDVKD. The CDR3 is 13 amino acids. The V end was cut by 9 bases, the J end by 0 bases, with 8 bases between.